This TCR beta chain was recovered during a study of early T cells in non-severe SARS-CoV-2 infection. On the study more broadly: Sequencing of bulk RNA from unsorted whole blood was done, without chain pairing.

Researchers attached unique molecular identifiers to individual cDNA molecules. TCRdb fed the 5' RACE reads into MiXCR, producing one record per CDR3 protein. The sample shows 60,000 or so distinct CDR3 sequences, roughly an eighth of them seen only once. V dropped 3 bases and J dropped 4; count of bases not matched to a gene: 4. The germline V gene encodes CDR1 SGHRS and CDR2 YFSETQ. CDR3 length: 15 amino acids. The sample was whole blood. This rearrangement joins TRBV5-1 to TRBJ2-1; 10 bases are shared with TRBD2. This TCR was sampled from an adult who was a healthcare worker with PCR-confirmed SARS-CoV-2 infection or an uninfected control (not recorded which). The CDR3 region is CASSSGLAEYNEQFF. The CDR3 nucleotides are TGCGCCAGCAGCTCCGGACTAGCGGAATACAATGAGCAGTTCTTC.